This T cell receptor (beta chain) derives from a study of blood T cell repertoires in COVID-19. Whole-study context: The United States, Italy and Spain were the sources of the acute and convalescent COVID-19 samples. T cells, B-cell-depleted T cells, or PBMCs supplied cDNA or gDNA.

The CDR3 length is 13 residues. Germline V gene sequence: CDR1 SGHDT, CDR2 YYEEEE. Between the trimmed V and J ends, which lost 3 bases and 5 bases, there was a span of 12 bases. In its sample, this clone was seen a few times. Original handling: The assay estimated nucleated cells by amplifying reference gene primers. The method was immunoSEQ multiplex PCR; TCRdb's version includes in-frame clones alone and lacks a portion of them. Clone size and the V and J calls come from that table; the DNA yielded D and trimming. This sample has tens of thousands of clones, with 65% to 85% found just once. The sequenced material came from peripheral blood. V and J are TRBV5-6 and TRBJ2-7, with unresolved D. The sequence came from a woman aged 55-70 years with acute or convalescent COVID-19. The CDR3 here is CASSYRRVHEQYF. The CDR3 bases are TGTGCCAGCAGCTACCGACGGGTTCACGAGCAGTACTTC.